Each of the 15 T cell receptor beta chains below was sequenced from the same sample in a study of identical twins. TCRdb recomputed calls from the 5' RACE reads with MiXCR, one row per CDR3 protein. This sample has around 450,000 distinct CDR3 sequences, with 11% to 15% found just once. Separately, the same data were catalogued under a study of yellow fever vaccine responses in identical twins.

The material sequenced was CD4+ T cells sorted from blood. These receptors all come from a woman aged 18-30 years in good health.

This clonotype came up a few times. This chain connects TRBV3-1 to TRBJ1-3; 7 positions agree with TRBD1. CDR1 and CDR2 (germline): LGHDT, YNNKEL (reference sequence). There are 15 residues in the CDR3. V shed 2 bases, J shed 4 bases, and the junction held 5 bases outside the gene matches. The CDR3 reads CASSQFLDRGNTIYF. The DNA for the CDR3 is TGTGCCAGCAGCCAATTTCTGGACAGGGGAAACACCATATATTTT. The full variable domain, completed using reference TRBV3-1 and TRBJ1-3, is DTAVSQTPKYLVTQMGNDKSIKCEQNLGHDTMYWYKQDSKKFLKIMFSYNNKELIINETVPNRFSPKSPDKAHLNLHINSLELGDSAVYFCASSQFLDRGNTIYFGEGSWLTVV.

This clonotype was seen only a few times. This chain links TRBV7-2 with TRBJ2-7, with D possibly matching TRBD2 (5 bases). This CDR3 has 14 residues. Between the trimmed V and J ends, which lost 5 bases and 5 bases, there was a span of 16 bases. Germline CDR1 is SGHTA and CDR2 is FQGNSA. The CDR3 loop is CASSRLGERNEQYF. CDR3 coding DNA: TGTGCCAGCAGCCGTCTTGGAGAGCGGAACGAGCAGTACTTC.

The DNA for the CDR3 is TGTGCCAGTAGTATCACCGGGACAGGGTTGAACGAGCAGTACTTC. Translating gives CASSITGTGLNEQYF. This sequence joins TRBV19 and TRBJ2-7; 9 bases are a match to TRBD1. V gave up 3 bases and J gave up 5 bases; unmatched junction bases: 8. The CDR3 sequence is 15 residues long. Germline V CDR1 and CDR2: LNHDA, SQIVND (reference sequence).

This rearrangement joins TRBV12-3 or TRBV12-4 to TRBJ2-7; TRBD2 might be the D (5 bases). Trimming removed 7 bases from V and 5 bases from J, with 12 bases in between. The CDR3 totals 12 residues. CDR3: CASTSLGDEQYF. CDR3 nucleotides: TGTGCCAGCACCTCGTTGGGAGACGAGCAGTACTTC.

The V and J genes are TRBV28 and TRBJ2-5; no clear D. The CDR3 spans 15 residues. V gave up 4 bases and J gave up 5 bases, with 17 bases separating them. The germline V gene encodes CDR1 MDHEN and CDR2 SYDVKM. CDR3 nucleotide sequence: TGTGCCAGCAGTTCCCAACGTGGTTTACGGGAGACCCAGTACTTC. Its protein product is CASSSQRGLRETQYF.

CDR3 sequence reads: CASSVQGLPEAFF. CDR3 nucleotides: TGTGCCAGCAGCGTACAGGGGCTCCCTGAAGCTTTCTTT. J is TRBJ1-1 and V is TRBV7-3; 7 bases align to TRBD1. Germline assignment: CDR1 SGHTA and CDR2 FQGTGA. The junction had 6 bases not matched to a gene; V was cut back by 5 bases and J by 6 bases. The CDR3 is 13 amino acids. Complete variable domain (other parts from reference TRBV7-3 and TRBJ1-1): GAGVSQTPSNKVTEKGKYVELRCDPISGHTALYWYRQSLGQGPEFLIYFQGTGAADDSGLPNDRFFAVRPEGSVSTLKIQRTERGDSAVYLCASSVQGLPEAFFGQGTRLTVV.

This clonotype was observed a handful of times. The chain employs TRBV7-2 and TRBJ2-7; 7 bases map to TRBD1. The trim removed 4 bases at V and 2 bases at J, leaving 11 bases unmatched. CDR1 and CDR2 (germline): SGHTA, FQGNSA. The CDR3 loop spans 16 amino acids. The CDR3: CASSSAVRQGPYEQYF. The CDR3 bases are TGTGCCAGCAGCTCTGCGGTACGACAGGGACCCTACGAGCAGTACTTC.

This clonotype was seen repeatedly, ten times or more. This chain uses TRBV20-1 with TRBJ2-2; 8 bases are a match to TRBD2. This CDR3 comprises 19 residues. Per the germline V gene, CDR1 is DFQATT and CDR2 is SNEGSKA (reference sequence). V lost 0 bases and J lost 0; bases outside the gene matches: 12. The CDR3 bases are TGCAGTGCTAGAGATAGGGCCCGGGAGGGAACCCCGAACACCGGGGAGCTGTTTTTT. Its translation: CSARDRAREGTPNTGELFF.

The chain uses TRBV7-3 and TRBJ2-1; 16 nucleotides match TRBD2. Per germline, CDR1 SGHTA and CDR2 FQGTGA. The CDR3 is 19 residues long. The trim removed 4 bases at V and 1 base at J, leaving 7 bases unmatched. This chain's CDR3 is CASSSHGTSGGASYNEQFF. CDR3 DNA: TGTGCCAGCAGCTCCCACGGGACTAGCGGGGGGGCGTCCTACAATGAGCAGTTCTTC.

This clonotype was seen more than once but under ten times. This chain connects TRBV4-2 to TRBJ2-1; either TRBD1 or TRBD2 may fit D (5 bases each). The CDR3 extends over 16 amino acids. CDR1 and CDR2 (germline): LGHNA, YNFKEQ. Trimming removed 4 bases from V and 0 bases from J, with 13 bases in between. The CDR3 loop is CASSPVRESSYNEQFF. The CDR3 nucleotides read TGTGCCAGCAGCCCCGTCAGGGAGAGCTCCTACAATGAGCAGTTCTTC.

This clonotype was counted a few times. J is TRBJ2-1 and V is TRBV4-1, with TRBD1 identical over 9 bases. The germline V gene has CDR1 MGHRA and CDR2 YSYEKL. CDR3 size: 16 residues. After removal of 2 bases from V and 3 bases from J, the junction contained 5 bases not matched to a gene. CDR3 residues: CASSQIDRGFYNEQFF. In DNA form, the CDR3 reads TGCGCCAGCAGCCAAATCGACAGGGGGTTCTACAATGAGCAGTTCTTC.

The rearrangement uses TRBV5-1 and TRBJ2-3; possible D gene TRBD1, 6 bases. Germline assignment: CDR1 SGHRS and CDR2 YFSETQ. CDR3 length equals 14 residues. Trimming removed 4 bases from V and 3 bases from J, with 12 bases in between. The CDR3: CASSTGQSTDTQYF. The CDR3 nucleotides read TGCGCCAGCAGCACCGGACAGTCGACAGATACGCAGTATTTT.

At least ten counts were recorded for this clonotype. This rearrangement joins TRBV12-3 or TRBV12-4 to TRBJ1-5; D is perhaps TRBD1 (5 bases). This CDR3 is 15 amino acids long. The V and J ends lost 5 bases and 0 bases respectively, with 11 bases between them. DNA of the CDR3: TGTGCCAGCAGTCCAGCCGGGGGTAGCAATCAGCCCCAGCATTTT. Its translation: CASSPAGGSNQPQHF.

The rearrangement links TRBV4-2 to TRBJ1-1; the match to TRBD1 covers 7 bases. Germline CDR1 and CDR2: LGHNA and YNFKEQ. Trimming at V came to 1 base and at J to 8 bases, leaving 4 bases not matched to a gene. CDR3 size: 13 residues. In nucleotides, the CDR3 is TGTGCCAGCAGCCAAGGACAGGGTAGGGAAGCTTTCTTT. It encodes CASSQGQGREAFF.

The genes are TRBV2 and TRBJ2-1; TRBD1 matches 7 bases. Per the germline V gene, CDR1 is SNHLY and CDR2 is FYNNEI. V lost 5 bases and J lost 3; bases outside the gene matches: 7. The CDR3 consists of 15 residues. The CDR3 loop reads CASSSGQVIYNEQFF. In nucleotides, the CDR3 is TGTGCCAGCAGTTCTGGACAGGTGATCTACAATGAGCAGTTCTTC.